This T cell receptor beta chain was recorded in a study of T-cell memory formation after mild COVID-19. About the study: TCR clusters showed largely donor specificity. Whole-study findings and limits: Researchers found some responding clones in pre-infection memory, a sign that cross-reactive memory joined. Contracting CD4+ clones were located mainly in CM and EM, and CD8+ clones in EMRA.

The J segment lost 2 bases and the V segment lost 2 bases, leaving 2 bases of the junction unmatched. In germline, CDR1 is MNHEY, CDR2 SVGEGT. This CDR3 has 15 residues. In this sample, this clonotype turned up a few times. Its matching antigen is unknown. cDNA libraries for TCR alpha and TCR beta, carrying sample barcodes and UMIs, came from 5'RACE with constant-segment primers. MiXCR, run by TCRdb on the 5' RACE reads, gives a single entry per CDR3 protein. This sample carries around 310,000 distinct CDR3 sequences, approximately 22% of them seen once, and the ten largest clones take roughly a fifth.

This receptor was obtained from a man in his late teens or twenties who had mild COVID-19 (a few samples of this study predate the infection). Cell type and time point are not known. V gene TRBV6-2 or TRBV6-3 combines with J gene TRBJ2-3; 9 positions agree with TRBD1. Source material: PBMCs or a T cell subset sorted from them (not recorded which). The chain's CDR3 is CASSYGTGHTDTQYF. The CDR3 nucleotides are TGTGCCAGCAGTTACGGGACAGGGCACACAGATACGCAGTATTTT.